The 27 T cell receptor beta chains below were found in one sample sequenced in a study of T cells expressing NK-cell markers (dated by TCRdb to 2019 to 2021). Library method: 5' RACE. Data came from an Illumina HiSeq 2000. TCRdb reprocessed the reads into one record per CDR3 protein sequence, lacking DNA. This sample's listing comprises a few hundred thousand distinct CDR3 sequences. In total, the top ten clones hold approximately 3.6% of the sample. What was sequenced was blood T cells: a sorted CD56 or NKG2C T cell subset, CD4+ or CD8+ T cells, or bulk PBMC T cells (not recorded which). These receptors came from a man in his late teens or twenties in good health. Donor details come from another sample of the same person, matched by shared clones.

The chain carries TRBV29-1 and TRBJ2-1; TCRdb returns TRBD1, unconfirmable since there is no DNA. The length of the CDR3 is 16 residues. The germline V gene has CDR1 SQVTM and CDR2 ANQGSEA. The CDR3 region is CSVEDRGGIDYNEQFF.

This CDR3 is CASSYQLSGELFF. V gene TRBV28 combines with J gene TRBJ2-2. CDR3 size: 13 residues. Germline V gene lookup returns CDR1 MDHEN and CDR2 SYDVKM.

The CDR3: CASRGGTIRYNEQFF. V gene TRBV5-1 combines with J gene TRBJ2-1; TCRdb reports TRBD2, a call that lacks DNA to check it against. CDR3 size: 15 residues. The V gene's germline CDR1 is SGHRS and CDR2 YFSETQ.

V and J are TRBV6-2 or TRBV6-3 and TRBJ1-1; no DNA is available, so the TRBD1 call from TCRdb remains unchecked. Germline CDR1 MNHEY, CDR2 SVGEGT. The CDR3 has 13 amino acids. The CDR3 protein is CAISDRMNTEAFF.

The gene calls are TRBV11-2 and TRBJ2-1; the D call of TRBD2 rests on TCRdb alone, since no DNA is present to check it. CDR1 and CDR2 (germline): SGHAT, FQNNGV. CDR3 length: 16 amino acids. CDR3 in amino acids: CASSLDIGLAKNEQFF.

The CDR3 spells CASSLEGTPRELFF. This chain uses TRBV7-9 with TRBJ2-2. This CDR3 contains 14 residues. From germline, CDR1 is SEHNR and CDR2 FQNEAQ (reference sequence). The full variable domain, in which reference TRBV7-9 and TRBJ2-2 provide the parts outside the CDR3, is DTGVSQNPRHKITKRGQNVTFRCDPISEHNRLYWYRQTLGQGPEFLTYFQNEAQLEKSRLLSDRFSAERPKGSFSTLEIQRTEQGDSAMYLCASSLEGTPRELFFGEGSRLTVL.

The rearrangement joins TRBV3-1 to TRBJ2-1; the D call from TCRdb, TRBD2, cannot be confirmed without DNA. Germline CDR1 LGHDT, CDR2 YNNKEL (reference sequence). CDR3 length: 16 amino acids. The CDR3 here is CASRPGLLADRGEQFF.

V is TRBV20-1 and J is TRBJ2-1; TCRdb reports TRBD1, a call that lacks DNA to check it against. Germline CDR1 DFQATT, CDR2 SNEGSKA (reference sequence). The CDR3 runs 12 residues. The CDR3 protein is CSVWDGYNEQFF.

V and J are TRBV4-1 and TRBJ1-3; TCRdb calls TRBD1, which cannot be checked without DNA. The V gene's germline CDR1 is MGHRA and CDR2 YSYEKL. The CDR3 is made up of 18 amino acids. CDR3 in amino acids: CASSPSGDRADSGNTIYF.

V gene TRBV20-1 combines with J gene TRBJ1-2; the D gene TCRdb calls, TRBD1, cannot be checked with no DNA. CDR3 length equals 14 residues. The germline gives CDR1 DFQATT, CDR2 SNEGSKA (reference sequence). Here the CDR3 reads CSARLRQDSDGYTF.

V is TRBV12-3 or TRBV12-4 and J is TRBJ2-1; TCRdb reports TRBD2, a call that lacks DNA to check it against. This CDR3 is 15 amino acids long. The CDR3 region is CASNQAGSSYNEQFF.

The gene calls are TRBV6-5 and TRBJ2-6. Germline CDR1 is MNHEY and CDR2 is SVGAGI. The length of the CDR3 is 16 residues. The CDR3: CASSSHARSGANVLTF.

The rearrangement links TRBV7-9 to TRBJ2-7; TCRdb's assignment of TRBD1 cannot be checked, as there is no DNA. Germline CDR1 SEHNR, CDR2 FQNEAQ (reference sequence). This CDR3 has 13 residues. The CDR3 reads CASSRTGSGEQYF.

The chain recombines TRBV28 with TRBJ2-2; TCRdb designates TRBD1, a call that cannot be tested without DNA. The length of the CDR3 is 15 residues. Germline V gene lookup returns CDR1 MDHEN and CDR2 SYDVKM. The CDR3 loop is CASREPGQGSGELFF.

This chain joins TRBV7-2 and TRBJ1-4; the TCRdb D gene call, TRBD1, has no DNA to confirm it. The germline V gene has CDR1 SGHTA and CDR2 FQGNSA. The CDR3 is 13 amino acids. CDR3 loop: CASGRTRGEKLFF. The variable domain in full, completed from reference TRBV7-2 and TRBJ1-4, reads GAGVSQSPSNKVTEKGKDVELRCDPISGHTALYWYRQSLGQGLEFLIYFQGNSAPDKSGLPSDRFSAERTGGSVSTLTIQRTQQEDSAVYLCASGRTRGEKLFFGSGTQLSVL.

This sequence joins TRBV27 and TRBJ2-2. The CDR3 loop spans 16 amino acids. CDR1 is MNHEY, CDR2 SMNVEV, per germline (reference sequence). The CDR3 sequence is CASSLSLYSDTGELFF.

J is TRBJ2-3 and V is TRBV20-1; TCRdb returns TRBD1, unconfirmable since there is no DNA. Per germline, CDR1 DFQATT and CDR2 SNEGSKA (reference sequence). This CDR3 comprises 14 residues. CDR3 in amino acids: CSARDAGPGDTQYF.

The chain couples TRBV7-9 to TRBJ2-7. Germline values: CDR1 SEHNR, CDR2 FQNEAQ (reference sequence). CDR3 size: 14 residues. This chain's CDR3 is CASSIADASYEQYF.

The CDR3 is CASSPQGNSYEQYF. The V and J genes are TRBV7-6 and TRBJ2-7. CDR1 is SGHVS and CDR2 is FNYEAQ in the germline V gene. The CDR3 extends over 14 amino acids.

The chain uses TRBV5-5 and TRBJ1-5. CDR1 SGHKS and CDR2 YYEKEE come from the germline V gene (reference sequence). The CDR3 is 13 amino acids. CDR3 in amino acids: CASSLVSRAPQHF.

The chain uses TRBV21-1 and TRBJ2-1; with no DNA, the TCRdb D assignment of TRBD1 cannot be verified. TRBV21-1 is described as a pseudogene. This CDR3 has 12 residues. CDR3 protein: CAYGTGDNEQFF.

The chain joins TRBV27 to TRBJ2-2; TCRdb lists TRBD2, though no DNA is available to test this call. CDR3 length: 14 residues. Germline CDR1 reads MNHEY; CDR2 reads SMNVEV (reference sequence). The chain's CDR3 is CASSSGLDTGELFF.

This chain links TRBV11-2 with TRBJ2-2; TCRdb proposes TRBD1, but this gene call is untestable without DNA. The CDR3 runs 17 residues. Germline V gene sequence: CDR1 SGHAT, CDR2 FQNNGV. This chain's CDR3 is CASSSSGTGGVGGELFF.

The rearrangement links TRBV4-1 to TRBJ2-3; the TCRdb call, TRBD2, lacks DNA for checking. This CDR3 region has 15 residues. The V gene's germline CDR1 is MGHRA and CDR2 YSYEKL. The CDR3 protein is CASSLQPRGGDTQYF.

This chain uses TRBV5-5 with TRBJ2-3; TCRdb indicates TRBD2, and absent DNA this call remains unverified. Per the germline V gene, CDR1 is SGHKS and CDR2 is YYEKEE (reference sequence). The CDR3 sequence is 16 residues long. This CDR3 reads CASSLLSSGGTDTQYF.

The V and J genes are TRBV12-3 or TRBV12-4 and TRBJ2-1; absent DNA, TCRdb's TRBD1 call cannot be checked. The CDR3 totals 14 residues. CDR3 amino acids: CASSLSRVKNEQFF.

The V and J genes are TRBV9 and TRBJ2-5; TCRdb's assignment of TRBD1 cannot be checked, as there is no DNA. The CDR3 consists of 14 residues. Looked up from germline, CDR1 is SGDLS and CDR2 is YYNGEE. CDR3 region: CASSVGTGFGTQYF.